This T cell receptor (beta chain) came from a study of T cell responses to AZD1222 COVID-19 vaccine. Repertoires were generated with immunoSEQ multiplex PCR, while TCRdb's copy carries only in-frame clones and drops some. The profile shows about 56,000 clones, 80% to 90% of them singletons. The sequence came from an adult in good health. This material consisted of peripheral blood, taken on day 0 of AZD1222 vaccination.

The CDR3 spells CATSRDRGGVSGELFF. The CDR3 DNA follows: TGTGCCACCAGCAGAGACCGAGGTGGGGTCTCCGGGGAGCTGTTTTTT. The chain joins TRBV15 to TRBJ2-2, with D unclear. Germline loops: CDR1 LNHNV, CDR2 YYDKDF (reference sequence). The length of the CDR3 is 16 residues. Trimming pared 0 bases from V and 6 bases from J, leaving 14 bases between.